These 3 T cell receptor beta chains originate from one sample sequenced in a study of blood T cell repertoires in COVID-19. Assay used: immunoSEQ multiplex PCR; TCRdb lists only in-frame clones, some missing. The sample carries 330,000 or so clones, about 90% recorded once. Material for sequencing was PBMCs or T cells enriched from blood (not recorded which). All receptors derive from a woman aged 30 to 39 who had recovered from COVID-19.

This clone has just one count. The chain recombines TRBV5-1 with TRBJ1-1, with D possibly matching TRBD1 (6 bases). V was trimmed by 4 bases and J by 6 bases, leaving 19 bases between them. Germline V gives CDR1 SGHRS, CDR2 YFSETQ. The CDR3 totals 15 residues. The CDR3 sequence: CASSRGAGAASEAFF. CDR3 in DNA: TGCGCCAGCAGCCGTGGGGCGGGGGCAGCATCTGAAGCTTTCTTT.

The chain couples TRBV27 to TRBJ1-5; 7 bases align to TRBD1. This CDR3 is built from 14 residues. V was pared by 6 bases and J by 4 bases, with 6 bases of the junction left unmatched. Germline loops: CDR1 MNHEY, CDR2 SMNVEV (reference sequence). The chain's CDR3 is CASSPGTENQPQHF. The DNA for the CDR3 is TGTGCCAGCAGCCCCGGGACAGAAAATCAGCCCCAGCATTTT.

This clone has just one count. J is TRBJ1-2 and V is TRBV14; D uncertain. The germline CDR1 and CDR2 sequences are SGHDN and FVKESK. Trimming cost V 3 bases and J 1 base, with 24 bases left between them. The CDR3 extends over 19 amino acids. Written as DNA, the CDR3 is TGTGCCAGCAGCCAGGGCCCCGGCTCACTTCAATCCTTTAACTATGGCTACACCTTC. Its protein is CASSQGPGSLQSFNYGYTF.